These T cell receptor beta chains were read from a single sample in a study of CD8 T cells in ankylosing spondylitis. TCRdb re-called the 5' RACE reads with MiXCR, one entry per CDR3 protein. This table holds about 210,000 distinct CDR3 sequences, around 6.6% found once. Sequencing was done on a sample of blood, either unsorted or a sorted T cell fraction (not recorded which). These receptor sequences come from a male donor with ankylosing spondylitis. Each CDR3 is given with its conserved first and last residue. Each record gives: V gene, clone size, J gene, CDR3 length, D gene, CDR3 DNA, CDR3 protein. The D gene is left open where the match is weak. Expanded clones are given a class, and other clones once, few, many or no size at all.

TRBV24-1	many	TRBJ2-2	17	TRBD1	TGTGCCACCAGTGATTCCCGATCGACAGGGGCCCACGGGGAGCTGTTTTTT	CATSDSRSTGAHGELFF
TRBV4-2	few	TRBJ2-7	17	TRBD2	TGTGCCAGCAGCCTACTGGCCCCTAGCGGGAGTCGAAACGAGCAGTACTTC	CASSLLAPSGSRNEQYF
TRBV9	many	TRBJ1-2	11	.	TGTGCCAGCAGCGGGTTCTATGGCTACACCTTC	CASSGFYGYTF
TRBV11-2	.	TRBJ2-3	18	TRBD1	TGTGCCAGCAGCTTAGGTGGTCAGGGACAGGGGGCCGGGGATACGCAGTATTTT	CASSLGGQGQGAGDTQYF
TRBV29-1	many	TRBJ1-2	14	TRBD1	TGCAGCGTTTCCCCGGGACAGGGGGCACGGGGCTACACCTTC	CSVSPGQGARGYTF
TRBV12-3/TRBV12-4	.	TRBJ2-3	14	.	TGTGCCAGCAGTCCCTCGGACAGCCCCGATACGCAGTATTTT	CASSPSDSPDTQYF
TRBV28	many	TRBJ2-3	16	TRBD1	TGTGCCAGCAGGGTTTCGGTCAGGGGGAGTACAGATACGCAGTATTTT	CASRVSVRGSTDTQYF
TRBV15	few	TRBJ2-7	14	.	TGTGCCACCAGCGATAGACTGGGTTACTACGAGCAGTACTTC	CATSDRLGYYEQYF
TRBV12-3/TRBV12-4	many	TRBJ1-1	15	TRBD1	TGTGCCAGCAGACTTAGGGGGCAGGGAGATACTGAAGCTTTCTTT	CASRLRGQGDTEAFF
TRBV5-5	.	TRBJ2-7	17	.	TGTGCCAGCAGCTTGGATCCACCGGGTCGGAGCTCCTACGAGCAGTACTTC	CASSLDPPGRSSYEQYF
TRBV12-3/TRBV12-4	many	TRBJ2-7	15	TRBD2	TGTGCCAGCAGTTTAGCTTTGGCGGGAGTAGGCGAGCAGTACTTC	CASSLALAGVGEQYF
TRBV11-2	few	TRBJ2-2	14	.	TGTGCCAGCAGCTTAATTGAGAGTACCGGGGAGCTGTTTTTT	CASSLIESTGELFF
TRBV29-1	many	TRBJ2-7	12	.	TGCAGCGTCGTAGGTAATTCCTACGAGCAGTACTTC	CSVVGNSYEQYF
TRBV4-2	many	TRBJ2-3	14	.	TGTGCCAGCAGCCAAGAGTGGCGGCCAGATACGCAGTATTTT	CASSQEWRPDTQYF
TRBV4-1	few	TRBJ2-3	24	TRBD2	TGCGCCAGCAGCCAAGGATTAAGGACTAGCGGGGGAATCACACAAAAGGGGGTCACAGATACGCAGTATTTT	CASSQGLRTSGGITQKGVTDTQYF
TRBV28	.	TRBJ2-5	17	TRBD2	TGTGCCAGCAGTTTAGTAACTAGCGGGGGTAATGGGGAGACCCAGTACTTC	CASSLVTSGGNGETQYF
TRBV6-2/TRBV6-3	many	TRBJ2-1	15	.	TGTGCCAGCAGTTACGAGGGAAATAGTATCGATGAGCAGTTCTTC	CASSYEGNSIDEQFF
TRBV11-2	many	TRBJ2-2	18	TRBD1	TGTGCCAGCAGCACCGGACAGGGGTTCCCTGGGGGCACCGGGGAGCTGTTTTTT	CASSTGQGFPGGTGELFF
TRBV12-3/TRBV12-4	many	TRBJ2-1	13	.	TGTGCCAGCAGTTTAGATGGGGGTAATGAGCAGTTCTTC	CASSLDGGNEQFF
TRBV27	few	TRBJ2-3	15	TRBD1	TGTGCCAGCAGTTCGACGACAGGGGGAGGTGGCACGCAGTATTTT	CASSSTTGGGGTQYF
TRBV3-1	many	TRBJ2-5	16	TRBD1	TGTGCCAGCAGCCCCGACCGGGACAGACAACAAGAGACCCAGTACTTC	CASSPDRDRQQETQYF
TRBV7-6	.	TRBJ2-7	14	TRBD1	TGTGCCAGCAGCCTCTCGACAGGGCGAGGCGAGCAGTACTTC	CASSLSTGRGEQYF
TRBV21-1	.	TRBJ2-1	19	.	TGTGCCAGCAGGGAGGGCGGGCTAGCGGGCTCTATCTCCTACAATGAGCAGTTCTTC	CASREGGLAGSISYNEQFF
TRBV7-9	many	TRBJ2-7	12	.	TGTGCCAGCAGTATCCTGTCCTACGAGCAGTACTTC	CASSILSYEQYF
TRBV20-1	few	TRBJ1-6	18	.	TGCAGTGCTAGAGATCTTTCCGCGGGGGTTCGTAGGTTTTCACCCCTCCACTTT	CSARDLSAGVRRFSPLHF
TRBV20-1	few	TRBJ2-7	12	.	TGCAGTGCTCCCGCCAGCTCCTACGAGCAGTACTTC	CSAPASSYEQYF
TRBV28	many	TRBJ2-7	15	.	TGTGCCAGCAGTTTTGCGGCCGCCGGTACCTACGAGCAGTACTTC	CASSFAAAGTYEQYF
TRBV10-3	.	TRBJ2-3	15	TRBD2	TGTGCCATCAGTGATCTAGCGGGGAGCACAGATACGCAGTATTTT	CAISDLAGSTDTQYF
TRBV28	few	TRBJ2-7	12	TRBD1	TGTGCCAGCAGTTGGACAGGGGGCGAGCAGTACTTC	CASSWTGGEQYF
TRBV4-2	many	TRBJ1-1	13	.	TGTGCCAGCAGCCAAGACTCGCTTCTTGAAGCTTTCTTT	CASSQDSLLEAFF
TRBV7-9	many	TRBJ2-7	15	.	TGTGCCAGCAGCCCGCCTGGAGGGGATCCCTACGAGCAGTACTTC	CASSPPGGDPYEQYF
TRBV24-1	many	TRBJ2-3	15	.	TGTGCCACCAGTGAAGCGGGCCAGCCTATTGATACGCAGTATTTT	CATSEAGQPIDTQYF
TRBV12-3/TRBV12-4	many	TRBJ1-2	13	.	TGTGCCAGCAGTTTACGCATGGCCTATGGCTACACCTTC	CASSLRMAYGYTF
TRBV9	many	TRBJ2-7	15	TRBD1	TGTGCCAGCAGCGTAGAAGGGACAGGGGACTACGAGCAGTACTTC	CASSVEGTGDYEQYF
TRBV4-3	many	TRBJ2-7	14	.	TGCGCCAGCAGCCAAGGGGGGTACTCCTACGAGCAGTACTTC	CASSQGGYSYEQYF
TRBV28	many	TRBJ1-2	12	.	TGTGCCAGCAGTCAACCTACCGAGTGGTACACCTTC	CASSQPTEWYTF
TRBV7-8	many	TRBJ2-7	16	.	TGTGCCAGCAGCCCCTTAGCGGATTCGTTCTCCTACGAGCAGTACTTC	CASSPLADSFSYEQYF
TRBV5-1	many	TRBJ2-7	15	TRBD1	TGCGCCAGCAGCTTGACTGGGGACAGGGTGGACGAGCAGTACTTC	CASSLTGDRVDEQYF
TRBV27	many	TRBJ1-5	16	TRBD1	TGTGCCAGCAGTGCCCGGACAGGGGAGGGCTATCAGCCCCAGCATTTT	CASSARTGEGYQPQHF
TRBV9	many	TRBJ2-3	15	TRBD2	TGTGCCAGCAGCGCAAGCGGGGCGGGCACAGATACGCAGTATTTT	CASSASGAGTDTQYF
TRBV21-1	.	TRBJ2-6	16	.	TGTGCCAGCAGCTCTCGGGAGAGCTCTGGGGCCAACGTCCTGACTTTC	CASSSRESSGANVLTF
TRBV24-1	many	TRBJ2-2	13	TRBD2	TGTGCCACCAGTGTCGGGGGGGCCGGGGAGCTGTTTTTT	CATSVGGAGELFF
TRBV29-1	many	TRBJ2-5	15	.	TGCAGCGTTGATGGGCGGGGGCCGGTACAAGAGACCCAGTACTTC	CSVDGRGPVQETQYF
TRBV6-2/TRBV6-3	.	TRBJ2-2	16	.	TGTGCCAGCAGTTACTCGGCGGAGGGCAACACCGGGGAGCTGTTTTTT	CASSYSAEGNTGELFF
TRBV29-1	many	TRBJ1-1	13	TRBD1	TGCAGCGAATGGGACAGCATGAACACTGAAGCTTTCTTT	CSEWDSMNTEAFF
TRBV4-2	few	TRBJ2-7	14	.	TGTGCCAGCGGGGCCCAAAGGGGCTCCTACGAGCAGTACTTC	CASGAQRGSYEQYF
TRBV4-3	many	TRBJ1-4	15	.	TGCGCCAGCAGCCTCGGTACGGGGATGGGTGAAAAACTGTTTTTT	CASSLGTGMGEKLFF